Listed below are T cell receptor beta chains from one sample, sequenced in a study of human T cells and chemical hapten exposure. TCRdb independently ran MiXCR on the RACE reads; one entry per CDR3 protein. The sample contains around 360,000 distinct CDR3 sequences, around 6% of which appear only once. The source was whole blood, collected in connection with sensitization to the hapten diphenylcyclopropenone (DPC). The receptors stem from a woman younger than 35 with alopecia areata. Some clones in this sample may be carry-over from other donors' samples. Both conserved end residues are trimmed from each CDR3. D genes are given only for firm matches.

cdr3_length v_call d_call cdr3_aa
12 TRBV6-6 TRBD2 ASRTSAGTDTQY
20 TRBV6-5 TRBD1 ASSYSLGGTGGFSAYNSPLH
10 TRBV6-2/TRBV6-3 . ASTGEAEKLF
12 TRBV6-1 . ASGPRGFNQPQH
13 TRBV6-1 . ASSETANSNQPQH
12 TRBV12-3/TRBV12-4 . ASSARETSYEQY
12 TRBV21-1 . ASSMVQGRYGYT
12 TRBV29-1 . SVQGLAVMHEQF
13 TRBV4-2 TRBD1 ASSPFVDRDEKLF
11 TRBV12-3/TRBV12-4 . ASSLGERYGYT
11 TRBV7-8 . ASSLGGQETQY
10 TRBV29-1 TRBD1 SVGQGGSEAF
10 TRBV9 . ASSVDSHPLF
15 TRBV20-1 TRBD2 SAREGRLAGGYNEQF
12 TRBV28 TRBD2 ASRLAGGTGELF
11 TRBV7-2 . ASSLNDFGTQY
13 TRBV3-1 . ASSQDYRGNQPQH
13 TRBV7-2 . ASSSAKERQDTQY
13 TRBV9 TRBD1 ASSVDWTGGYGNT
15 TRBV28 TRBD2 ASSSLGTSGATDTQY
13 TRBV20-1 . SASRMGDTNYGYT
14 TRBV4-3 . ASSHIYQNLGVEAF
13 TRBV25-1 . ASSEYATPNYGYT
14 TRBV27 . ASSLEGRTFTDTQY
9 TRBV20-1 . SASIADEQY
14 TRBV6-5 TRBD2 ASTGGLAGTGDTQY
11 TRBV11-2 . ASSLDRRLEQY
12 TRBV6-1 . ASSEWGPSYEQY
13 TRBV21-1 . ASSKVGSTNEKLF
15 TRBV12-3/TRBV12-4 . ASSLDPITGTVDEQY
10 TRBV6-5 TRBD2 ASSGGAYEQY
13 TRBV12-3/TRBV12-4 . ASSLSPTNSYEQY
13 TRBV6-2/TRBV6-3 . ASTKYAGTNEKLF
13 TRBV18 . ASSRGTPPQETQY
12 TRBV20-1 . SAKGGAHTDTQY
14 TRBV11-1 . ASSDRQEEGQETQY
11 TRBV6-4 TRBD1 ASSAGDSYGYT
12 TRBV11-2 . ASSLLRGTYEQY
13 TRBV7-8 . ASSLAWGAQETQY
12 TRBV29-1 . SVEVQFPYYGYT
13 TRBV3-1 TRBD1 ASSLGTGGYEPLH
12 TRBV7-8 . ASSLAPGSDTQY
10 TRBV6-6 . ASTTRNYEQY
13 TRBV7-9 TRBD1 ASSPNRGLSEKLF